Given below is one T cell receptor (beta chain) in context. Its antigen is unknown. Germline CDR1 and CDR2: LNHDA and SQIVND (reference sequence). The CDR3 runs 19 residues. V gave up 5 bases and J gave up 0 bases; unmatched junction bases: 11. The sample comes from a study of T cell responses to AZD1222 COVID-19 vaccine. On the study more broadly: It was second doses at about 4 or about 12 weeks that were pooled. Study results and limitations: Repertoire sampling was restricted to post-peak T cell response timepoints. The study found Spike-specific TCR breadth and depth rose after two AZD1222 doses.

Only in-frame clones appear in the TCRdb table, and some are missing; sequencing was by immunoSEQ multiplex PCR. The sample comprises some 130,000 clones, approximately 85% of which are singletons, and about 8.3% rests with the top ten. V and J are TRBV19 and TRBJ2-6, with 9 bases lining up with TRBD1. The clonotype originates from an adult in good health. The starting material was peripheral blood, obtained on day 0 of AZD1222 vaccination. CDR3 sequence: CASSLGNRGLNSGANVLTF. Here the CDR3 DNA reads TGTGCCAGTAGTCTTGGGAACAGGGGGCTGAACTCTGGGGCCAACGTCCTGACTTTC.